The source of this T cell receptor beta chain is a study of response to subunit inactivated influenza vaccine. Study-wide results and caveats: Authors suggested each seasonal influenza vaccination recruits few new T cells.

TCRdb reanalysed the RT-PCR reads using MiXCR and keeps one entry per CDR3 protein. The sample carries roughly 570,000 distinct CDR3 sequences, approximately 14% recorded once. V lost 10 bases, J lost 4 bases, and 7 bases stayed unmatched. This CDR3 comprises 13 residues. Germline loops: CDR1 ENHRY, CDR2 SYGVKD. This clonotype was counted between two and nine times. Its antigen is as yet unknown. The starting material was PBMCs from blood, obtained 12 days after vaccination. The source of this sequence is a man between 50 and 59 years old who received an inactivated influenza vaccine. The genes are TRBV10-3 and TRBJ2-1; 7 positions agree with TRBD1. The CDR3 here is CASRDRAYNEQFF. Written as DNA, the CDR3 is TGTGCCAGCCGGGACAGAGCTTACAATGAGCAGTTCTTC.